This TCR beta chain was identified in a study of STAT5B mutations in CD4+ large granular lymphocyte leukemia. The CDR3 extends over 12 amino acids. V was trimmed by 4 bases and J by 5 bases, leaving 8 bases between them. Germline V gives CDR1 SGHAT, CDR2 FQNNGV. This clone came up a few times. What it recognizes is unknown. Study-wide points: CD4-sorted patient repertoires seemed more clonal than healthy CD4+ repertoires. Compared with healthy controls (2/35), patient top clones favored TRBV06 (8/27).

Original processing methods: Lowest detectable productive clonotype frequency was 2.59 x 10-5. Sequenced by immunoSEQ multiplex PCR; TCRdb stores in-frame clones only, minus some. The DNA gave D and trimming, while V, J and clone size come from that table. Of about 33,000 clones in the sample, roughly 79% were seen once. This chain uses TRBV11-2 with TRBJ1-2, with D hard to call. Sample: CD4+ T cells from blood buffy coats. This clonotype was sampled from a human donor in good health. The DNA of the CDR3 is TGTGCCAGCAGCTCAACAGAGTATGGCTACACCTTC. Amino acids: CASSSTEYGYTF. Combining the CDR3 with reference TRBV11-2 and TRBJ1-2 gives the whole variable domain EAGVAQSPRYKIIEKRQSVAFWCNPISGHATLYWYQQILGQGPKLLIQFQNNGVVDDSQLPKDRFSAERLKGVDSTLKIQPAKLEDSAVYLCASSSTEYGYTFGSGTRLTVV.